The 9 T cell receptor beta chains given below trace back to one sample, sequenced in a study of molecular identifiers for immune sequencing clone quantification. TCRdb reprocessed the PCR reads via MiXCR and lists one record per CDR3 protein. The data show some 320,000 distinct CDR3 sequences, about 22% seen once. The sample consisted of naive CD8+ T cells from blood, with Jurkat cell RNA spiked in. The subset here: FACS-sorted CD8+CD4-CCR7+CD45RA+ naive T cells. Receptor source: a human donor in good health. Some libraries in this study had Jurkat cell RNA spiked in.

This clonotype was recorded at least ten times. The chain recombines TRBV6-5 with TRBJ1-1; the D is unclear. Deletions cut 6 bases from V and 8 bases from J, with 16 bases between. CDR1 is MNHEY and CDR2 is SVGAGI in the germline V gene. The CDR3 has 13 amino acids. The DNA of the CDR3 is TGTGCCAGCAGGCCGTCGGGTGTCGAGGAAGCTTTCTTT. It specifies CASRPSGVEEAFF.

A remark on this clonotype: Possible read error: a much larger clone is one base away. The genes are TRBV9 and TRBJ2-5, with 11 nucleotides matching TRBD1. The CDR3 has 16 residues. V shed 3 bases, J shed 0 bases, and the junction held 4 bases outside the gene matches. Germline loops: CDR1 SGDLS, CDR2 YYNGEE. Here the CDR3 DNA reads TGTGCCAGCAGCGCGTTGGACAGGGGGCACCAAGAGACCCAGTACTTC. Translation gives CASSALDRGHQETQYF.

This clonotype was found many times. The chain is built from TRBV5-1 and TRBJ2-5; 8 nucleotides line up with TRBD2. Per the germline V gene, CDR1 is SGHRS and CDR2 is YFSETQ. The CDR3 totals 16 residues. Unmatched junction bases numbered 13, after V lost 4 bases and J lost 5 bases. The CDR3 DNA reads TGCGCCAGCAGCGCGGACCAGCGGGAGACCCATGAGACCCAGTACTTC. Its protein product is CASSADQRETHETQYF. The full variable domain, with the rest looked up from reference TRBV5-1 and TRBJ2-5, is KAGVTQTPRYLIKTRGQQVTLSCSPISGHRSVSWYQQTPGQGLQFLFEYFSETQRNKGNFPGRFSGRQFSNSRSEMNVSTLELGDSALYLCASSADQRETHETQYFGPGTRLLVL.

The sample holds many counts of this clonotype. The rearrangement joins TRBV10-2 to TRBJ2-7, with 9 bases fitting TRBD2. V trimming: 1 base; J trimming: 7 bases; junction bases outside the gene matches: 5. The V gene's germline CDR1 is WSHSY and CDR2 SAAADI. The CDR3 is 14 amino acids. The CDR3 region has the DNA TGCGCCAGCAGTGAGTTCGGCAGCGGGGGGGAGCAGTACTTC. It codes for CASSEFGSGGEQYF.

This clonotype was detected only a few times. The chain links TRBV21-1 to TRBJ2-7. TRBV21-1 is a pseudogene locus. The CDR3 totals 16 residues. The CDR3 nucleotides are TGTGCCAGCAGCAAGAGACTCAAAATGACCAACTACGAGCAGTACTTC. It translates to CASSKRLKMTNYEQYF.

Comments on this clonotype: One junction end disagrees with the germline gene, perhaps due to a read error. In DNA, the CDR3 is TGTACCAGCAGCTCGGGAGGGCCCAGCCGCTACAATGAGCAGTTCTTC. It is translated as CTSSSGGPSRYNEQFF. The chain carries TRBV11-2 and TRBJ2-1, with 8 bases matching TRBD2. The CDR3 loop spans 16 amino acids. CDR1 is SGHAT and CDR2 is FQNNGV in the germline V gene. Based on the CDR3 plus reference TRBV11-2 and TRBJ2-1, the full variable domain is EAGVAQSPRYKIIEKRQSVAFWCNPISGHATLYWYQQILGQGPKLLIQFQNNGVVDDSQLPKDRFSAERLKGVDSTLKIQPAKLEDSAVYLCTSSSGGPSRYNEQFFGPGTRLTVL.

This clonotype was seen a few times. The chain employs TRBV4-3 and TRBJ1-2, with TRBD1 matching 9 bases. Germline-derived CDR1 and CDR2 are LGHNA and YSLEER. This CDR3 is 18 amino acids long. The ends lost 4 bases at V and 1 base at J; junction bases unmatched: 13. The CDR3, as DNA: TGCGCCAGCAGCCCCCAATTGACAGGGGGTGCCTTTAACTATGGCTACACCTTC. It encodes CASSPQLTGGAFNYGYTF.

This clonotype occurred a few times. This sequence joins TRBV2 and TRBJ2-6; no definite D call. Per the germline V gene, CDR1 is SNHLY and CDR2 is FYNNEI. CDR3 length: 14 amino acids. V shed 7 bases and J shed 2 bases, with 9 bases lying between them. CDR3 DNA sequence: TGTGCCAGCATTGGGGTACCTGGGGCCAACGTCCTGACTTTC. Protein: CASIGVPGANVLTF.

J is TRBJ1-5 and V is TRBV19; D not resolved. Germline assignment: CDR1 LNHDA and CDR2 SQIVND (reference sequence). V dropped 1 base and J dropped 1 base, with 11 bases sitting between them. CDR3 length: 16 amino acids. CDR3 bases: TGTGCCAGTAGTATAGCAACCAGAGGAAGCAATCAGCCCCAGCATTTT. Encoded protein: CASSIATRGSNQPQHF.